This T cell receptor beta chain originates from a study of CD8 T cells in Susac syndrome. When the RNA was reverse transcribed, random hexamers were used with an input of roughly 0.45 to 1 ug. TCRdb independently ran MiXCR on the immunoSEQ multiplex PCR reads; one entry per CDR3 protein. The top ten hold over 0.12% of the sample, which has tens of thousands of distinct CDR3 sequences, roughly 93% seen once. This CDR3 region has 14 residues. Trimming pared 3 bases from V and 4 bases from J, leaving 11 bases between. Germline CDR1 is LNHDA and CDR2 is SQIVND (reference sequence). Sequenced: CD4+ T cells from PBMCs. The chain joins TRBV19 to TRBJ2-3, with unresolved D. The clonotype originates from a human donor with Susac syndrome. CDR3 amino acids: CASSIGMDADTQYF. The CDR3, as DNA: TGTGCCAGTAGTATCGGAATGGATGCAGATACGCAGTATTTT. The full variable domain, rest sourced from reference TRBV19 and TRBJ2-3, is DGGITQSPKYLFRKEGQNVTLSCEQNLNHDAMYWYRQDPGQGLRLIYYSQIVNDFQKGDIAEGYSVSREKKESFPLTVTSAQKNPTAFYLCASSIGMDADTQYFGPGTRLTVL.